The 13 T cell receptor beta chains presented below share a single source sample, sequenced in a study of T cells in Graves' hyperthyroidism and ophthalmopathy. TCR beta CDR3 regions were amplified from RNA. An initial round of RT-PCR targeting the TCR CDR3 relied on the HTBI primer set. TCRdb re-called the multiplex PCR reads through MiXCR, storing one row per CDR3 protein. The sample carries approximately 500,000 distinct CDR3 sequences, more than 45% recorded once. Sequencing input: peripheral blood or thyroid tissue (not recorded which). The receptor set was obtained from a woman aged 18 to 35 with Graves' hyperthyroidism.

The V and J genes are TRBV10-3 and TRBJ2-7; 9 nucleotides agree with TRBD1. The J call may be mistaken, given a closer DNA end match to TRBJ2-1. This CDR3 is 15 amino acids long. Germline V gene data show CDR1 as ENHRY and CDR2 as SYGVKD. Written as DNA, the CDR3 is TGTGCCATCAGTGAGTCTGGGACAGGGAGGAATGAGCAGTTCTTC. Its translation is CAISESGTGRNEQFF.

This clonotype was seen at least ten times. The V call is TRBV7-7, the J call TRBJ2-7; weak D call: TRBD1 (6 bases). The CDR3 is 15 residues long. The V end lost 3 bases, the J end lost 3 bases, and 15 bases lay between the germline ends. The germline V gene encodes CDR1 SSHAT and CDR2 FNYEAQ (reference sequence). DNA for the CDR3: TGTGCCAGCAGCTTGGGAGAGGGGGAGAACTACGAGCAGTACTTC. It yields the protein CASSLGEGENYEQYF.

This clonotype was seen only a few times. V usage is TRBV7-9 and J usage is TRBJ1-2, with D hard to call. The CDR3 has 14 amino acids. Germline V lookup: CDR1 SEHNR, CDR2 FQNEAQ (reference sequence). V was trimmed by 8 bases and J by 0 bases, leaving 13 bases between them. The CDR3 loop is CASFLGKPNYGYTF. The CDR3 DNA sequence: TGTGCCAGCTTCCTAGGGAAACCTAACTATGGCTACACCTTC.

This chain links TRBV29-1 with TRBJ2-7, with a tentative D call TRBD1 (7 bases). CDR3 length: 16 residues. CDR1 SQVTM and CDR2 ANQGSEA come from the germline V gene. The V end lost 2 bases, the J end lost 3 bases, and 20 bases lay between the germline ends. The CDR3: CSVEIQGEVYGYEQYF. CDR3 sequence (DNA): TGCAGCGTTGAAATTCAGGGGGAGGTATATGGCTACGAGCAGTACTTC.

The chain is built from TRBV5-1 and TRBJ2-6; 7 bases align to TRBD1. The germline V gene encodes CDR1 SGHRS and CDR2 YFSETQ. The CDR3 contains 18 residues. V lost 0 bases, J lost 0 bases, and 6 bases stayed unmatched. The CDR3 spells CASSLAGGKSSGANVLTF. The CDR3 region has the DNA TGCGCCAGCAGCTTGGCAGGGGGTAAAAGCTCTGGGGCCAACGTCCTGACTTTC.

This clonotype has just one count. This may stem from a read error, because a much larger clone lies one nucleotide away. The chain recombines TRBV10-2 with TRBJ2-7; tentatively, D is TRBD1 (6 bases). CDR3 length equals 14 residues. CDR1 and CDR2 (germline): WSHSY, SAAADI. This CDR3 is CASSYSRDTYEQCF. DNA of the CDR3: TGTGCCAGCAGTTACTCCCGGGACACCTACGAGCAGTGCTTC.

As DNA, the CDR3 is TGTGCCAGCAGGTTACGGGGAGACTATGGCTACACCTTC. This gives the protein CASRLRGDYGYTF. The V and J genes are TRBV5-6 and TRBJ1-2; D is uncertain. The ends were cut back, 5 bases at V and 3 bases at J, with 11 bases in the middle. Germline assignment: CDR1 SGHDT and CDR2 YYEEEE. The CDR3 has 13 residues.

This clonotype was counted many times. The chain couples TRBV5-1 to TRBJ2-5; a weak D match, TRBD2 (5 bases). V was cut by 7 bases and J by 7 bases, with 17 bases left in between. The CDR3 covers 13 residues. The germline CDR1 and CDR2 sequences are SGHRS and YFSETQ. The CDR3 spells CASGQEVSGTQYF. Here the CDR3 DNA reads TGCGCCAGCGGGCAGGAGGTCAGCGGGACCCAGTACTTC.

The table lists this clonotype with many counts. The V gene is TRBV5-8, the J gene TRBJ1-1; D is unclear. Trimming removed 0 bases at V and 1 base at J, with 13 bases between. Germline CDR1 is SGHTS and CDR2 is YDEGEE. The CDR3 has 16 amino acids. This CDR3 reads CASSLGGMAANTEAFF. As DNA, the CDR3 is TGTGCCAGCAGCTTGGGGGGAATGGCGGCGAACACTGAAGCTTTCTTT.

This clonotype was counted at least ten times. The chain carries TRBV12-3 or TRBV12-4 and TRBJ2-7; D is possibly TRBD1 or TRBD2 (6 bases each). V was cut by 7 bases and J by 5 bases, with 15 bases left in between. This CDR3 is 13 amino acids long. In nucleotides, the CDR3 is TGTGCCAGCATGAGGGGGGTCCGCGACGAGCAGTACTTC. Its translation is CASMRGVRDEQYF.

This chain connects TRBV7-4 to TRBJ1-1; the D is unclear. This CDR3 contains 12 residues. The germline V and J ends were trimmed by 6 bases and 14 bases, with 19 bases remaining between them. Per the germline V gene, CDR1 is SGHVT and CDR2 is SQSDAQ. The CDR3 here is CASSFSAGEQFF. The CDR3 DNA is TGTGCCAGCAGTTTCTCAGCGGGTGAGCAGTTCTTT.

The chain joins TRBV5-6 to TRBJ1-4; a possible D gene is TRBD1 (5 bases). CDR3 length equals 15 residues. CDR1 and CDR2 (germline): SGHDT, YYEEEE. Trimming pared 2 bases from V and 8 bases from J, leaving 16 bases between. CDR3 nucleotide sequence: TGTGCCAGCAGCTTAGGGACGGGCTATGGCGAAAAACTGTTTTTT. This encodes CASSLGTGYGEKLFF. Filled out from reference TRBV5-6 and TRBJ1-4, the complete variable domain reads DAGVTQSPTHLIKTRGQQVTLRCSPKSGHDTVSWYQQALGQGPQFIFQYYEEEERQRGNFPDRFSGHQFPNYSSELNVNALLLGDSALYLCASSLGTGYGEKLFFGSGTQLSVL.

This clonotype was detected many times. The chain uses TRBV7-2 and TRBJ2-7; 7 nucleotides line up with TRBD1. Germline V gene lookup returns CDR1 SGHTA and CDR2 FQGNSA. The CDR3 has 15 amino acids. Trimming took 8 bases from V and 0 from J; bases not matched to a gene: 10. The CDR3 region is CASSDRSRNSYEQYF. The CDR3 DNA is TGTGCCAGCTCGGACAGGTCCCGAAACTCCTACGAGCAGTACTTC.